These 8 T cell receptor beta chains were sequenced from one sample in a study of regulatory T cells in long-lasting Graves disease. The TCR beta library used iRepertoire HTBI primers with Arm-PCR amplification of CDR3. TCRdb analysed the multiplex PCR reads with MiXCR anew, one entry per CDR3 protein. The sample contains around 430,000 distinct CDR3 sequences, about 22% of which appear only once. The time point was: persistent/refractory GD, antithyroid drugs over 5 years with positive TRAb. PBMC RNA served as the TCR library source. The material sequenced was peripheral blood mononuclear cells (PBMCs), taken when the disease was refractory, from a patient treated with antithyroid drugs. Source of these receptors: a female donor with Graves disease.

This clonotype has just a few counts. V gene TRBV19 combines with J gene TRBJ1-5, with D possibly matching TRBD1 (5 bases). The V end was cut by 3 bases, the J end by 3 bases, with 9 bases between. This CDR3 spans 14 amino acids. CDR1 and CDR2 from the germline V gene are LNHDA and SQIVND (reference sequence). Here the CDR3 reads CASSIRGLNQPQHF. Here the CDR3 DNA reads TGTGCCAGTAGTATCCGGGGCCTCAATCAGCCCCAGCATTTT.

This rearrangement joins TRBV24-1 to TRBJ2-2; TRBD1 is a possible D gene (5 bases). The V end lost 5 bases, the J end lost 4 bases, and 13 bases lay between the germline ends. CDR1 and CDR2 (germline): KGHDR, SFDVKD. There are 15 residues in the CDR3. DNA for the CDR3: TGTGCCACCAGTGTAGGGGTGAGAGGCACCGGGGAGCTGTTTTTT. Amino acid sequence: CATSVGVRGTGELFF.

This chain's CDR3 is CASSEYWDSPGETQYF. In nucleotides, the CDR3 is TGTGCCAGCAGTGAATATTGGGACAGCCCAGGAGAGACCCAGTACTTC. J is TRBJ2-5 and V is TRBV25-1; 7 bases are shared with TRBD1. Trimming at V came to 0 bases and at J to 4 bases, leaving 8 bases not matched to a gene. The germline V gene has CDR1 MGHDK and CDR2 SYGVNS. The CDR3 covers 16 residues.

V gene TRBV6-1 combines with J gene TRBJ2-7; D call uncertain. The germline V gene encodes CDR1 MNHNS and CDR2 SASEGT. Trimming took 7 bases from V and 5 from J, leaving 12 bases between them. The CDR3 has 12 amino acids. DNA of the CDR3: TGTGCCAGCAATGACCCGGACCACGAGCAGTACTTC. The encoded protein is CASNDPDHEQYF.

Only a few counts were recorded for this clonotype. The V and J genes are TRBV6-1 and TRBJ1-5; no reliable D call. Germline V lookup: CDR1 MNHNS, CDR2 SASEGT. CDR3 length: 15 amino acids. V was shortened by 6 bases and J by 0 bases, with 12 bases between the two germline ends. In DNA form, the CDR3 reads TGTGCCAGCAGCCTCTCCACGGGTAGCAATCAGCCCCAGCATTTT. This codes for CASSLSTGSNQPQHF.

The table lists this clonotype with a few counts. The chain uses TRBV28 and TRBJ2-5; either TRBD1 or TRBD2 may supply D (5 bases each). V shed 2 bases and J shed 0 bases, with 13 bases lying between them. The CDR3 spans 16 residues. CDR1 is MDHEN, CDR2 SYDVKM, per germline. The DNA for the CDR3 is TGTGCCAGCAGTTTAACCAAACAGGACTACCAAGAGACCCAGTACTTC. It specifies CASSLTKQDYQETQYF. The full variable domain, completed using reference TRBV28 and TRBJ2-5, is DVKVTQSSRYLVKRTGEKVFLECVQDMDHENMFWYRQDPGLGLRLIYFSYDVKMKEKGDIPEGYSVSREKKERFSLILESASTNQTSMYLCASSLTKQDYQETQYFGPGTRLLVL.

This clonotype was seen more than once but under ten times. The chain links TRBV27 to TRBJ1-2; 7 nucleotides agree with TRBD1. The junction had 12 bases not matched to a gene; V was cut back by 3 bases and J by 2 bases. CDR1 MNHEY and CDR2 SMNVEV come from the germline V gene (reference sequence). The CDR3 totals 17 residues. CDR3: CASSLRPTGTENYGYTF. In DNA, the CDR3 is TGTGCCAGCAGTTTGCGGCCCACCGGGACAGAGAACTATGGCTACACCTTC.

This clonotype showed up just once. V and J are TRBV5-1 and TRBJ2-7; D is ambiguous. The CDR3 runs to 14 residues. Trimming cost V 0 bases and J 5 bases, with 12 bases left between them. Germline V gene lookup returns CDR1 SGHRS and CDR2 YFSETQ. The CDR3 DNA sequence: TGCGCCAGCAGCTTGGCCGAATGGGTCGACGAGCAGTACTTC. As protein: CASSLAEWVDEQYF.